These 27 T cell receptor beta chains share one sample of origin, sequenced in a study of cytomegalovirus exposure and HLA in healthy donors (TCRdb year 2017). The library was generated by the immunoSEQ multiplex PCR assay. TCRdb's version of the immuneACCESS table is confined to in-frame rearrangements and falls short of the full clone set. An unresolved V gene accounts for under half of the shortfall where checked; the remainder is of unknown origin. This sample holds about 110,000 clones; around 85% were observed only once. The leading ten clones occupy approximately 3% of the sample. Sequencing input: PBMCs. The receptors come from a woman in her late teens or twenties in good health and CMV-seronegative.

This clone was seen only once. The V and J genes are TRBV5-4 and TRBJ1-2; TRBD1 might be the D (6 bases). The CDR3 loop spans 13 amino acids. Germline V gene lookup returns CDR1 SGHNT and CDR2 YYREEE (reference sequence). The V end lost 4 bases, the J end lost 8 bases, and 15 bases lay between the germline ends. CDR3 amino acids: CASSPRGGLGYTF. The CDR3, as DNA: TGTGCCAGCAGCCCCCGGGGGGGGCTGGGCTACACCTTC.

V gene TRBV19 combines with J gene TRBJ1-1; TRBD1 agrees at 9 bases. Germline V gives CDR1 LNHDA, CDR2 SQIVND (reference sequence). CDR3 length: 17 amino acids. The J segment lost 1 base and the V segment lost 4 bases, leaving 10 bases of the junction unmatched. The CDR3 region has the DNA TGTGCCAGTAGTACCGAACAGGGGGCGGGTTCGAACACTGAAGCTTTCTTT. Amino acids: CASSTEQGAGSNTEAFF.

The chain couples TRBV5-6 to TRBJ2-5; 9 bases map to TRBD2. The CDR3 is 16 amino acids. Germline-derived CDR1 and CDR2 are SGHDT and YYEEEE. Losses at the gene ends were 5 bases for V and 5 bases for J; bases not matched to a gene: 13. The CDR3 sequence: CASRAGGPNQMETQYF. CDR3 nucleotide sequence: TGTGCCAGCAGGGCGGGGGGGCCGAACCAGATGGAGACCCAGTACTTC.

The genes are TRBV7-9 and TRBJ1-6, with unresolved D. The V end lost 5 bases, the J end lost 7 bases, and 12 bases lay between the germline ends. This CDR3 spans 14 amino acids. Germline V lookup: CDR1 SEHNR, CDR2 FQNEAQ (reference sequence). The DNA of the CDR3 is TGTGCCAGCAGCCACCCGGGTGGGAATTCACCCCTCCACTTT. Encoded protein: CASSHPGGNSPLHF.

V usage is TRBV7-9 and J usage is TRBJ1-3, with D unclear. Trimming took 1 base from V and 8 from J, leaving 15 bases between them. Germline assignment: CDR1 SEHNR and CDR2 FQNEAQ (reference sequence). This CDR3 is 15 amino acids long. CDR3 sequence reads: CASSLVATTADTIYF. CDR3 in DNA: TGTGCCAGCAGCTTAGTTGCGACAACGGCAGACACCATATATTTT.

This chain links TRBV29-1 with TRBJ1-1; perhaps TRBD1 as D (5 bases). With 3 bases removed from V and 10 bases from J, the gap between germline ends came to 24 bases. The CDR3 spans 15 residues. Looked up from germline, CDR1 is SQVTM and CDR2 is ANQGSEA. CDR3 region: CSVDFVGRAESGAFF. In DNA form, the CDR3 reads TGCAGCGTTGATTTTGTGGGCAGGGCTGAGTCCGGAGCTTTCTTT.

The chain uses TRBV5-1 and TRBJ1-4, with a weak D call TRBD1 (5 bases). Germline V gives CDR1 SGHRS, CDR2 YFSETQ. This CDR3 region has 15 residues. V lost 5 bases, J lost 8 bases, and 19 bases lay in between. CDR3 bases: TGCGCCAGCAGTCCTTTGGAGGGGAAGGTCGAAAAACTGTTTTTT. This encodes CASSPLEGKVEKLFF.

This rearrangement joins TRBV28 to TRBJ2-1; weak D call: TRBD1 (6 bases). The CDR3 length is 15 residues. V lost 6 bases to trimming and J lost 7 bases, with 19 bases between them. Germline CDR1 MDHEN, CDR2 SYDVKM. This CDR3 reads CASRLRQARENEQFF. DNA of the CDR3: TGTGCCAGCAGACTTCGACAGGCCCGGGAAAATGAGCAGTTCTTC.

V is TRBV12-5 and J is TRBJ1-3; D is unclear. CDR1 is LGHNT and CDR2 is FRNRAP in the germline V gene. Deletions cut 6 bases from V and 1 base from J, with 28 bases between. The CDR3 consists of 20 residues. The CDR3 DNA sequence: TGTGCTAGTGGCCAACCCGGTTTTTTTGCGGGTTGGAGGTCTGGAAACACCATATATTTT. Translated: CASGQPGFFAGWRSGNTIYF.

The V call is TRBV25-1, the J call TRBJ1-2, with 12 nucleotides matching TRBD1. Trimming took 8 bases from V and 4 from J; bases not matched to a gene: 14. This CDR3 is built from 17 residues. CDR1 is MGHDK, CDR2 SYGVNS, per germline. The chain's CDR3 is CASGEGDRGRGTYGYTF. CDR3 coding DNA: TGTGCCAGCGGAGAAGGGGACAGGGGGCGCGGTACCTATGGCTACACCTTC.

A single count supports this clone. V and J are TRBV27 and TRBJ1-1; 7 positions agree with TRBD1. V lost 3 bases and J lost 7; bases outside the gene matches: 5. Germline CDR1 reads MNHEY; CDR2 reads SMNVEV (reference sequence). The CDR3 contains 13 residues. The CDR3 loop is CASSFGRGNEAFF. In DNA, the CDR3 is TGTGCCAGCAGTTTTGGCAGGGGGAATGAAGCTTTCTTT.

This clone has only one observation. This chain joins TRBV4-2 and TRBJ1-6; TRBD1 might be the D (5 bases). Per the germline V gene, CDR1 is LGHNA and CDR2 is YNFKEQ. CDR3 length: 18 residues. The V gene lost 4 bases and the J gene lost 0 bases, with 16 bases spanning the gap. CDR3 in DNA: TGTGCCAGCAGCCGCGCGGGGACTGAGAGCTCCTATAATTCACCCCTCCACTTT. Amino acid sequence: CASSRAGTESSYNSPLHF.

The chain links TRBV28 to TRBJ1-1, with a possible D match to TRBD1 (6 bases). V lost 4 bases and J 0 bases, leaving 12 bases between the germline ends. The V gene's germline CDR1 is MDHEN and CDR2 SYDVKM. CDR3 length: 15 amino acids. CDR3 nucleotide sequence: TGTGCCAGCAGTTCGATACAGGGAGTGAACACTGAAGCTTTCTTT. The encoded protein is CASSSIQGVNTEAFF.

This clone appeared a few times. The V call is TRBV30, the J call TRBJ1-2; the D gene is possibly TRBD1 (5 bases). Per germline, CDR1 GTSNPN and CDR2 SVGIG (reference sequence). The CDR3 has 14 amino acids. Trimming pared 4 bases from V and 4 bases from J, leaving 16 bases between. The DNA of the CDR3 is TGTGCCTGGAAACCTCCCAGGGAAGGCTATGGCTACACCTTC. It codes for CAWKPPREGYGYTF.

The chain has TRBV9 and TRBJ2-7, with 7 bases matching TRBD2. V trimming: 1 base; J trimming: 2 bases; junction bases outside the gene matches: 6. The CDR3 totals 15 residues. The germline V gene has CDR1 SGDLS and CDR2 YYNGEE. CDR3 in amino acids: CASSVSSGVTYEQYF. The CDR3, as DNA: TGTGCCAGCAGCGTATCAAGCGGGGTAACCTACGAGCAGTACTTC. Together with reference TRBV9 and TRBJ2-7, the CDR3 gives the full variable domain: DSGVTQTPKHLITATGQRVTLRCSPRSGDLSVYWYQQSLDQGLQFLIQYYNGEERAKGNILERFSAQQFPDLHSELNLSSLELGDSALYFCASSVSSGVTYEQYFGPGTRLTVT.

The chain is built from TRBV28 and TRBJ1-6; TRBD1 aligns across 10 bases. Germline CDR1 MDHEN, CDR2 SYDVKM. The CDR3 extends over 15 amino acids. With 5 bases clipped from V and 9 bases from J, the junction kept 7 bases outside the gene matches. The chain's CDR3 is CASSPRDRGGSPLHF. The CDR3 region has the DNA TGTGCCAGCAGTCCAAGGGACAGGGGTGGTTCACCCCTCCACTTT. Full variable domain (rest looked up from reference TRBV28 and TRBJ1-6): DVKVTQSSRYLVKRTGEKVFLECVQDMDHENMFWYRQDPGLGLRLIYFSYDVKMKEKGDIPEGYSVSREKKERFSLILESASTNQTSMYLCASSPRDRGGSPLHFGNGTRLTVT.

The CDR3 here is CASSLTGEETQYF. CDR3 DNA: TGTGCCAGCAGCCTAACGGGGGAAGAGACCCAGTACTTC. The chain recombines TRBV4-2 with TRBJ2-5; tentatively, D is TRBD2 (6 bases). The germline V gene has CDR1 LGHNA and CDR2 YNFKEQ. This CDR3 is built from 13 residues. V dropped 4 bases and J dropped 3 bases, with 9 bases sitting between them.

For the CDR3, the DNA is TGTGCCAGTAGTCCGGACAGGGTGTGGGAGACCCAGTACTTC. Protein product: CASSPDRVWETQYF. The rearrangement uses TRBV19 and TRBJ2-5; TRBD1 agrees at 8 bases. Germline loops: CDR1 LNHDA, CDR2 SQIVND (reference sequence). This CDR3 is 14 amino acids long. V lost 5 bases to trimming and J lost 5 bases; unmatched junction nucleotides: 7.

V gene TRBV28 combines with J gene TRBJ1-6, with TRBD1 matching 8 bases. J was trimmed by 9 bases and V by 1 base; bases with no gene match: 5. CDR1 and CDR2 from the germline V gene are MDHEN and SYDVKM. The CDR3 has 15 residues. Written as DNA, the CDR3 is TGTGCCAGCAGTTTATCGGACAGGGTATTTTCACCCCTCCACTTT. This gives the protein CASSLSDRVFSPLHF.

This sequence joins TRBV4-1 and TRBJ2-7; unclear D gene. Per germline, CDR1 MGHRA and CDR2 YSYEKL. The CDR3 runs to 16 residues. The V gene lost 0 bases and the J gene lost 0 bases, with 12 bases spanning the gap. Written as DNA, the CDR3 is TGCGCCAGCAGCCAAGATCCGATCCTCAGCTCCTACGAGCAGTACTTC. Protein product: CASSQDPILSSYEQYF.

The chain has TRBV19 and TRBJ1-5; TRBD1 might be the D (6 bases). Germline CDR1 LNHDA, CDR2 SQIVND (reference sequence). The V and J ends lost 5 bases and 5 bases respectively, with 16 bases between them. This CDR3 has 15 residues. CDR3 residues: CASSLAGEPYQPQHF. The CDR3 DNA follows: TGTGCCAGTAGTCTGGCAGGGGAGCCTTATCAGCCCCAGCATTTT.

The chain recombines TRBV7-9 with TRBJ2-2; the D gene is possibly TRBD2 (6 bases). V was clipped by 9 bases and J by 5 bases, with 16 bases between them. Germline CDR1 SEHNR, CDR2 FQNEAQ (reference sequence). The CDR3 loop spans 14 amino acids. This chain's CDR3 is CAREGLPGTGELFF. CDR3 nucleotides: TGTGCCAGGGAGGGGCTTCCGGGAACCGGGGAGCTGTTTTTT.

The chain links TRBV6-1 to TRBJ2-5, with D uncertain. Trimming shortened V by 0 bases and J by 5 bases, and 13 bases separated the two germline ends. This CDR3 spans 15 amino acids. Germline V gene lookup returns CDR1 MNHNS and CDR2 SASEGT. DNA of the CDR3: TGTGCCAGCAGTGAAGCCGGTTCGATCGGGGAGACCCAGTACTTC. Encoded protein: CASSEAGSIGETQYF.

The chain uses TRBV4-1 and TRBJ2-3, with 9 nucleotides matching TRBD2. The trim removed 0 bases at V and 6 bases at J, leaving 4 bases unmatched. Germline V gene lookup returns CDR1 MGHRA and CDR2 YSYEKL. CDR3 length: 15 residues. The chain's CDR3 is CASSQEKLAGDTQYF. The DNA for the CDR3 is TGCGCCAGCAGCCAAGAGAAGCTAGCGGGGGATACGCAGTATTTT.

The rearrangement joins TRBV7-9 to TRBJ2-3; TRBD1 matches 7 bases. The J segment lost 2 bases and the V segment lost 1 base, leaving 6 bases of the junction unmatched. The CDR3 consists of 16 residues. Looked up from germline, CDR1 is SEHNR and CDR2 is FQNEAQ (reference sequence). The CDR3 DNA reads TGTGCCAGCAGCTTAGGTGTGGGACAGCCCACAGATACGCAGTATTTT. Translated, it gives CASSLGVGQPTDTQYF.

The CDR3, as DNA: TGTGCCAGCAGTTTTTCCCGGGAAGGGACTAGCGGGGGGGCACAAGAGACCCAGTACTTC. This sequence encodes CASSFSREGTSGGAQETQYF. This sequence joins TRBV2 and TRBJ2-5; 16 positions agree with TRBD2. The CDR3 consists of 20 residues. The V and J ends lost 5 bases and 2 bases, in that order; junction bases with no gene match: 14. From germline, CDR1 is SNHLY and CDR2 FYNNEI.

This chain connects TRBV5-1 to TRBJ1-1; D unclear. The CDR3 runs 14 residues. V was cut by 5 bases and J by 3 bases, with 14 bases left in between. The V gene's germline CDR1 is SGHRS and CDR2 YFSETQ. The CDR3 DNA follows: TGCGCCAGCAGACGGAGCTTTGATTACACTGAAGCTTTCTTT. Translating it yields CASRRSFDYTEAFF.